Each of the 25 T cell receptor beta chains below was sequenced from the same sample in a study of control samples from healthy donors and cancer patients. Profiling relied on immunoSEQ multiplex PCR, and the TCRdb table lists in-frame clones only, not all of them. Among approximately 180,000 clones listed, about 91% were seen once. Sequencing input: blood. These receptor sequences come from a woman in her forties in good health.

This chain joins TRBV12-3 or TRBV12-4 and TRBJ2-7, with D unclear. CDR3 length equals 12 residues. Trimming took off 1 base at V and 6 bases at J, with 7 bases between the two ends. The CDR3 coding sequence is TGTGCCAGCAGTTTAGAGAGTGGCGAGCAGTACTTC. Protein product: CASSLESGEQYF.

The chain recombines TRBV28 with TRBJ1-5, with 7 bases that match TRBD1. From germline, CDR1 is MDHEN and CDR2 SYDVKM. The CDR3 length is 16 residues. V trimming: 6 bases; J trimming: 0 bases; junction bases outside the gene matches: 8. CDR3 protein: CASSVTGVYSNQPQHF. CDR3 bases: TGTGCCAGCAGCGTAACAGGGGTCTATAGCAATCAGCCCCAGCATTTT. Together with reference TRBV28 and TRBJ1-5, the CDR3 gives the full variable domain: DVKVTQSSRYLVKRTGEKVFLECVQDMDHENMFWYRQDPGLGLRLIYFSYDVKMKEKGDIPEGYSVSREKKERFSLILESASTNQTSMYLCASSVTGVYSNQPQHFGDGTRLSIL.

The chain recombines TRBV10-1 with TRBJ2-3; D not certain. V was pared by 3 bases and J by 2 bases, with 6 bases between. Looked up from germline, CDR1 is WNHNN and CDR2 is SYGVQD (reference sequence). This CDR3 has 13 amino acids. In DNA form, the CDR3 reads TGCGCCAGCAGTGACAAACCCACAGATACGCAGTATTTT. Its protein product is CASSDKPTDTQYF.

The chain links TRBV5-1 to TRBJ2-2; D gene uncertain. CDR1 is SGHRS, CDR2 YFSETQ, per germline. Between the trimmed V and J ends, which lost 0 bases and 4 bases, there was a span of 10 bases. The length of the CDR3 is 15 residues. CDR3 in DNA: TGCGCCAGCAGCTTGGGGGCCCCGATCACCGGGGAGCTGTTTTTT. This translates into CASSLGAPITGELFF.

V usage is TRBV5-1 and J usage is TRBJ2-7; 7 bases map to TRBD2. The CDR3 contains 16 residues. Germline CDR1 reads SGHRS; CDR2 reads YFSETQ. Trimming at V came to 6 bases and at J to 5 bases, leaving 17 bases not matched to a gene. The CDR3 reads CASKGGVRSGFDEQYF. The CDR3 DNA reads TGCGCCAGCAAGGGAGGGGTGAGGTCTGGGTTCGACGAGCAGTACTTC.

The chain employs TRBV28 and TRBJ1-6; no firm D call. The CDR3 is 12 residues long. Trimming took 5 bases from V and 4 from J, leaving 3 bases between them. Looked up from germline, CDR1 is MDHEN and CDR2 is SYDVKM. The CDR3 sequence is CASSLYNSPLHF. CDR3 nucleotides: TGTGCCAGCAGTCTATATAATTCACCCCTCCACTTT.

The V call is TRBV9, the J call TRBJ2-3; 7 nucleotides align to TRBD2. V lost 4 bases to trimming and J lost 3 bases; unmatched junction nucleotides: 8. The CDR3 totals 15 residues. The germline CDR1 and CDR2 sequences are SGDLS and YYNGEE. The CDR3 sequence: CASSLGTTLTDTQYF. CDR3 DNA sequence: TGTGCCAGCAGCCTTGGGACTACTCTAACAGATACGCAGTATTTT.

The chain carries TRBV18 and TRBJ2-1; TRBD1 aligns across 9 bases. Losses at the gene ends were 7 bases for V and 6 bases for J; bases not matched to a gene: 7. This CDR3 has 14 amino acids. Germline loops: CDR1 KGHSH, CDR2 LQKENI. The CDR3 DNA follows: TGTGCCAGCTATACAGGGGGCGCTGGCAATGAGCAGTTCTTC. Its protein is CASYTGGAGNEQFF. Using reference TRBV18 and TRBJ2-1 for the parts outside the CDR3, the full variable domain is NAGVMQNPRHLVRRRGQEARLRCSPMKGHSHVYWYRQLPEEGLKFMVYLQKENIIDESGMPKERFSAEFPKEGPSILRIQQVVRGDSAAYFCASYTGGAGNEQFFGPGTRLTVL.

The genes are TRBV19 and TRBJ1-4; 11 bases are shared with TRBD1. The length of the CDR3 is 17 residues. V trimming: 3 bases; J trimming: 5 bases; junction bases outside the gene matches: 8. Germline lookup yields CDR1 LNHDA and CDR2 SQIVND (reference sequence). CDR3 sequence reads: CASSIFGQGAENEKLFF. For the CDR3, the DNA is TGTGCCAGTAGTATTTTTGGACAGGGGGCCGAGAATGAAAAACTGTTTTTT.

The chain uses TRBV19 and TRBJ1-5; D gene unclear. The V end was cut by 1 base, the J end by 7 bases, with 14 bases between. In germline, CDR1 is LNHDA, CDR2 SQIVND (reference sequence). The CDR3 loop spans 15 amino acids. The CDR3 DNA follows: TGTGCCAGTAGTATAGTAATATTGGGAGGACAGCCCCAGCATTTT. Protein product: CASSIVILGGQPQHF.

The gene calls are TRBV12-3 or TRBV12-4 and TRBJ1-1; D is undetermined. CDR3 length: 11 residues. V dropped 6 bases and J dropped 10 bases, with 12 bases sitting between them. The CDR3 sequence: CASRTGVSAFF. DNA for the CDR3: TGTGCCAGCAGAACTGGTGTCTCAGCTTTCTTT.

The chain has TRBV19 and TRBJ2-3; possible D gene TRBD2, 5 bases. In germline, CDR1 is LNHDA, CDR2 SQIVND (reference sequence). This CDR3 region has 13 residues. V lost 11 bases and J 5 bases, leaving 17 bases between the germline ends. As DNA, the CDR3 is TGTGCCGCGCGACGGGGTTCCGGAGATACGCAGTATTTT. Translated: CAARRGSGDTQYF. The full variable domain, with the rest looked up from reference TRBV19 and TRBJ2-3, is DGGITQSPKYLFRKEGQNVTLSCEQNLNHDAMYWYRQDPGQGLRLIYYSQIVNDFQKGDIAEGYSVSREKKESFPLTVTSAQKNPTAFYLCAARRGSGDTQYFGPGTRLTVL.

The V and J genes are TRBV5-1 and TRBJ2-5, with 9 nucleotides matching TRBD2. This CDR3 spans 14 amino acids. The V gene's germline CDR1 is SGHRS and CDR2 YFSETQ. V was clipped by 4 bases and J by 2 bases; unmatched bases: 3. This CDR3 reads CASSRLAVQETQYF. The CDR3 bases are TGCGCCAGCAGCCGACTAGCGGTACAAGAGACCCAGTACTTC.

The rearrangement links TRBV6-5 to TRBJ2-7; no clear D gene. The CDR3 contains 14 residues. The germline V gene has CDR1 MNHEY and CDR2 SVGAGI. Deletions cut 0 bases from V and 7 bases from J, with 13 bases between. In DNA, the CDR3 is TGTGCCAGCAGTTACTCGCTAGTAGCTGGGGAGCAGTACTTC. Its translation is CASSYSLVAGEQYF.

V is TRBV3-1 (or the pseudogene TRBV3-2) and J is TRBJ2-1; D is unclear. The CDR3 is 13 residues long. Germline V gene sequence: CDR1 LGHDT, CDR2 YNNKEL (reference sequence). Trimming removed 6 bases from V and 0 bases from J, with 6 bases in between. The CDR3 DNA reads as TGTGCCAGCAGGAGAGGCTCCTACAATGAGCAGTTCTTC. It yields the protein CASRRGSYNEQFF.

As regards this clone: The junction departs from the called germline gene at one end, perhaps through a read error. This chain uses TRBV19 with TRBJ2-5; D is unresolved. In germline, CDR1 is LNHDA, CDR2 SQIVND (reference sequence). This CDR3 contains 14 residues. For the CDR3, the DNA is TGTGTCAGTAGTAACAGCTACCTCCAAGAGACCCAGTACTTC. This encodes CVSSNSYLQETQYF.

The chain is built from TRBV18 and TRBJ1-6, with no clear D. V was clipped by 1 base and J by 8 bases, with 9 bases between them. This CDR3 comprises 14 residues. CDR1 and CDR2 from the germline V gene are KGHSH and LQKENI. The CDR3 sequence: CASSPRRWDSPLHF. DNA for the CDR3: TGTGCCAGCTCACCACGGCGTTGGGATTCACCCCTCCACTTT.

The chain has TRBV9 and TRBJ1-1; D is unclear. The length of the CDR3 is 15 residues. Trimming left V 0 bases short and J 6 bases short, with 15 bases between. Looked up from germline, CDR1 is SGDLS and CDR2 is YYNGEE. The CDR3 coding sequence is TGTGCCAGCAGCGTAGGCGTCCCTGGTACCGCTGAAGCTTTCTTT. It translates to CASSVGVPGTAEAFF.

J is TRBJ2-7 and V is TRBV19; D not resolved. Germline lookup yields CDR1 LNHDA and CDR2 SQIVND (reference sequence). The V and J ends lost 3 bases and 4 bases respectively, with 13 bases between them. This CDR3 is built from 14 residues. The CDR3 is CASSIRDKVYEQYF. The DNA of the CDR3 is TGTGCCAGTAGTATCCGCGACAAAGTGTACGAGCAGTACTTC. Full variable domain (missing parts from reference TRBV19 and TRBJ2-7): DGGITQSPKYLFRKEGQNVTLSCEQNLNHDAMYWYRQDPGQGLRLIYYSQIVNDFQKGDIAEGYSVSREKKESFPLTVTSAQKNPTAFYLCASSIRDKVYEQYFGPGTRLTVT.

The chain uses TRBV19 and TRBJ1-2, with D tentatively TRBD1 (5 bases). Trimming left V 8 bases short and J 4 bases short, with 26 bases between. The CDR3 is made up of 17 amino acids. CDR1 LNHDA and CDR2 SQIVND come from the germline V gene (reference sequence). CDR3 nucleotides: TGTGCCAGTGGGTCCCGGGACTCCCTCTTCAATATCTATGGCTACACCTTC. It yields the protein CASGSRDSLFNIYGYTF.

The rearrangement joins TRBV5-1 to TRBJ2-1, with D perhaps assigned TRBD1 or TRBD2 (6 bases each). The CDR3 has 15 residues. Trimming removed 4 bases at V and 4 bases at J, with 15 bases between. CDR1 is SGHRS, CDR2 YFSETQ, per germline. CDR3 sequence reads: CASSGDGGTYNEQFF. The CDR3 nucleotides read TGCGCCAGCAGCGGGGACGGGGGCACATACAATGAGCAGTTCTTC. The full variable domain, rest sourced from reference TRBV5-1 and TRBJ2-1, is KAGVTQTPRYLIKTRGQQVTLSCSPISGHRSVSWYQQTPGQGLQFLFEYFSETQRNKGNFPGRFSGRQFSNSRSEMNVSTLELGDSALYLCASSGDGGTYNEQFFGPGTRLTVL.

The chain uses TRBV7-9 and TRBJ1-2, with D perhaps matching TRBD1 (6 bases). The CDR3 is 15 residues long. V was shortened by 3 bases and J by 8 bases, with 19 bases between the two germline ends. CDR1 and CDR2 (germline): SEHNR, FQNEAQ (reference sequence). CDR3 in amino acids: CASSLGTQKDQGYTF. CDR3 nucleotide sequence: TGTGCCAGCAGCTTGGGGACACAAAAGGATCAAGGCTACACCTTC.

The chain couples TRBV27 to TRBJ2-7, with 9 bases aligning to TRBD2. The V segment lost 3 bases and the J segment 6 bases; nucleotides outside the gene matches: 12. The CDR3 length is 16 residues. Germline loops: CDR1 MNHEY, CDR2 SMNVEV (reference sequence). Here the CDR3 DNA reads TGTGCCAGCAGTTTGGGGGCCCCGGGACTAGCCCTCGAGCAGTACTTC. It specifies CASSLGAPGLALEQYF.

The rearrangement uses TRBV7-9 and TRBJ1-6; TRBD1 matches 9 bases. The CDR3 is 14 residues long. Germline V CDR1 and CDR2: SEHNR, FQNEAQ (reference sequence). V trimming: 4 bases; J trimming: 15 bases; junction bases outside the gene matches: 10. CDR3 coding DNA: TGTGCCAGCAGCTCACAGGGGGCGCTGGGACTCCTCCACTTT. Translating it yields CASSSQGALGLLHF.

V usage is TRBV4-1 and J usage is TRBJ2-1; 7 bases are a match to TRBD2. With V trimmed by 3 bases and J by 5 bases, 13 bases remained unmatched. Germline CDR1 reads MGHRA; CDR2 reads YSYEKL. CDR3 length: 17 residues. The chain's CDR3 is CASSHPLRGGGDNEQFF. Written as DNA, the CDR3 is TGCGCCAGCAGCCACCCCCTGCGCGGGGGTGGGGACAATGAGCAGTTCTTC.